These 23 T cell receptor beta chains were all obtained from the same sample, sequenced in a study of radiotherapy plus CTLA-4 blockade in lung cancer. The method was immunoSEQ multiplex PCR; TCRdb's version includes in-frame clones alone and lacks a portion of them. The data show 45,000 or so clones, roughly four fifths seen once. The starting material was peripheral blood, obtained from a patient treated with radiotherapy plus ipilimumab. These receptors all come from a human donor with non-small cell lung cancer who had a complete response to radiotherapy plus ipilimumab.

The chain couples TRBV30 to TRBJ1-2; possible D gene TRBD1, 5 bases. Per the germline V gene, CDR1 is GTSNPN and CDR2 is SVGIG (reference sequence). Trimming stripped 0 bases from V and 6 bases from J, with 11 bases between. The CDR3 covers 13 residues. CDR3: CAWSVARANGYTF. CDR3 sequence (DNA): TGTGCCTGGAGTGTCGCCAGGGCGAATGGCTACACCTTC.

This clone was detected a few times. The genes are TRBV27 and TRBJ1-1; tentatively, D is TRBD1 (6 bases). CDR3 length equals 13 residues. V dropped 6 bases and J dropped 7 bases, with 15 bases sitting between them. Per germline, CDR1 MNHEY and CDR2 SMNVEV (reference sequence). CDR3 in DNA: TGTGCCAGCAGGGGGTCACAGGGTTTTGAAGCTTTCTTT. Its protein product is CASRGSQGFEAFF.

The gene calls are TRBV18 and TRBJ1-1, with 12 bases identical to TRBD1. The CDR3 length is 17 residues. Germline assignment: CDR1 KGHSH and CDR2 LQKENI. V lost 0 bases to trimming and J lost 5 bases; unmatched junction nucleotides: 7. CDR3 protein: CASSPPAGTGGRTEAFF. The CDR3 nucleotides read TGTGCCAGCTCACCACCCGCCGGGACAGGGGGCCGTACTGAAGCTTTCTTT. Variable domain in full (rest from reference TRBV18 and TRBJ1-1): NAGVMQNPRHLVRRRGQEARLRCSPMKGHSHVYWYRQLPEEGLKFMVYLQKENIIDESGMPKERFSAEFPKEGPSILRIQQVVRGDSAAYFCASSPPAGTGGRTEAFFGQGTRLTVV.

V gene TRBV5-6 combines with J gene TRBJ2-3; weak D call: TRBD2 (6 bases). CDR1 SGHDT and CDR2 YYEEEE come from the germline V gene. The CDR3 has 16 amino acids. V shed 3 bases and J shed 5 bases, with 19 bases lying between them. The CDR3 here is CASSSSRGRGGDTQYF. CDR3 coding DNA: TGTGCCAGCAGCTCCTCCCGAGGAAGGGGAGGAGATACGCAGTATTTT.

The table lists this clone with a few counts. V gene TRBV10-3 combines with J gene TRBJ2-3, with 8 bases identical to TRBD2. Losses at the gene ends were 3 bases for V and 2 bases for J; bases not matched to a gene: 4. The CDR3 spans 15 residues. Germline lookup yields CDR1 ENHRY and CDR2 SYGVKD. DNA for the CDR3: TGTGCCATCAGTGATGCAGCGGGGGTCACAGATACGCAGTATTTT. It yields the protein CAISDAAGVTDTQYF.

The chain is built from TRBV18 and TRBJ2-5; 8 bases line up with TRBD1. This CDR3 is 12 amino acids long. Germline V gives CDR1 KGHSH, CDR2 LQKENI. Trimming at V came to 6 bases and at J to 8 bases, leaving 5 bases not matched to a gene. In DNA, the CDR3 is TGTGCCAGCTCTCTGGACAGGGCAACCCAGTACTTC. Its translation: CASSLDRATQYF.

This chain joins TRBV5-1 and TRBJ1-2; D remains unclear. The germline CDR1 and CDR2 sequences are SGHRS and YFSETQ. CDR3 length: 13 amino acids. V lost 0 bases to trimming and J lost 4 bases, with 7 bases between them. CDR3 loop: CASSLEQIYGYTF. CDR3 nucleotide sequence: TGCGCCAGCAGCTTGGAACAGATCTATGGCTACACCTTC.

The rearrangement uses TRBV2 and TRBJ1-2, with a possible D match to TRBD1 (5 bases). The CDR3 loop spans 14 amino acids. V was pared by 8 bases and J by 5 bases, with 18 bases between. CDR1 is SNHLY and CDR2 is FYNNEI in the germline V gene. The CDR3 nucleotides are TGTGCCAGCGGGACTCAAGGGAGGAGGTATGGCTACACCTTC. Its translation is CASGTQGRRYGYTF.

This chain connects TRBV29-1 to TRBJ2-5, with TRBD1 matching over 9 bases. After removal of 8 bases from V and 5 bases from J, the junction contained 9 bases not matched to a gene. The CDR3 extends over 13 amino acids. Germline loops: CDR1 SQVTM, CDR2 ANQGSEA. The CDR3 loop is CSTIQGAGETQYF. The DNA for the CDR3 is TGCAGCACTATACAGGGGGCAGGGGAGACCCAGTACTTC.

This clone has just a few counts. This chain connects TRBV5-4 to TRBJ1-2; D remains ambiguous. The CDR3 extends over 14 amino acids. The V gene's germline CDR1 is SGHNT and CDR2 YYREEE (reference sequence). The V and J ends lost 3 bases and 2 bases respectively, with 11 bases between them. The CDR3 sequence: CASSSPGRNYGYTF. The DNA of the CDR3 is TGTGCCAGCAGCTCGCCCGGTCGGAACTATGGCTACACCTTC.

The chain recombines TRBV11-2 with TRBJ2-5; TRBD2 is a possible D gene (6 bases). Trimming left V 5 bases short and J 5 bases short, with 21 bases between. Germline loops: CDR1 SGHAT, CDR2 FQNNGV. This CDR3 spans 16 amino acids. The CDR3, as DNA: TGTGCCAGCAGCAGGAGGTCTAGCGCCACGGGGGAGACCCAGTACTTC. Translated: CASSRRSSATGETQYF. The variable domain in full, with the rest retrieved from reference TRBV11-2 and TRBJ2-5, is EAGVAQSPRYKIIEKRQSVAFWCNPISGHATLYWYQQILGQGPKLLIQFQNNGVVDDSQLPKDRFSAERLKGVDSTLKIQPAKLEDSAVYLCASSRRSSATGETQYFGPGTRLLVL.

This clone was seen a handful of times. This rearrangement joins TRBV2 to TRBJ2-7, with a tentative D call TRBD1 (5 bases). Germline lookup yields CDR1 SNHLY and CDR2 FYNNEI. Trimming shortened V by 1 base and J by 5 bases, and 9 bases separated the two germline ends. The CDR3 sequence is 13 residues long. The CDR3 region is CASSEGRVNEQYF. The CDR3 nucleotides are TGTGCCAGCAGTGAAGGCAGGGTTAACGAGCAGTACTTC.

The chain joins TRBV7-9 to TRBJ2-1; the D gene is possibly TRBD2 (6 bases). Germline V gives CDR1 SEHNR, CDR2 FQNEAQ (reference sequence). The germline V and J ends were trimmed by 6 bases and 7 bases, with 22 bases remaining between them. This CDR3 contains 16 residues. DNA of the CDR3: TGTGCCAGCAGTTCACTAGTTCAAAGTGGGGGGAATGAGCAGTTCTTC. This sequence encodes CASSSLVQSGGNEQFF.

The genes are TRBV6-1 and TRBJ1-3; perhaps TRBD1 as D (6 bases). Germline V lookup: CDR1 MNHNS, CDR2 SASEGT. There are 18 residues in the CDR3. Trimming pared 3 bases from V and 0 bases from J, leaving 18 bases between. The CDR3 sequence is CASSEQGPTLLSGNTIYF. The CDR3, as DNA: TGTGCCAGCAGTGAGCAGGGGCCCACCTTGCTCTCTGGAAACACCATATATTTT.

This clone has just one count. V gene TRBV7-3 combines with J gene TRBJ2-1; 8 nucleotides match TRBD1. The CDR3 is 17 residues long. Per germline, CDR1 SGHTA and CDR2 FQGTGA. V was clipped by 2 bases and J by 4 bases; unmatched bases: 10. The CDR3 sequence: CASSLLGWQGAYNEQFF. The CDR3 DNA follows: TGTGCCAGCAGCTTATTAGGTTGGCAGGGGGCTTACAATGAGCAGTTCTTC.

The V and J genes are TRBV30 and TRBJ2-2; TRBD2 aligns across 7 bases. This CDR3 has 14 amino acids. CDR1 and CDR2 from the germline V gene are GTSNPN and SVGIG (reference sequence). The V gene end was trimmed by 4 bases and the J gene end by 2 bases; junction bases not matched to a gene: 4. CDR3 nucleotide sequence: TGTGCCTGGAAAGCGGGACGTAACACCGGGGAGCTGTTTTTT. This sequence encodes CAWKAGRNTGELFF.

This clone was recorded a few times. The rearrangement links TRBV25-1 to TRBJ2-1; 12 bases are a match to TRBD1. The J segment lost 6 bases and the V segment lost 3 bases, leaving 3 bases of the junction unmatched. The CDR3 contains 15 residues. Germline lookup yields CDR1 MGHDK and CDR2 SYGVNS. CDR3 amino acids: CASSEGDRGPNEQFF. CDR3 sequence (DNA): TGTGCCAGCAGTGAGGGGGACAGGGGGCCCAATGAGCAGTTCTTC.

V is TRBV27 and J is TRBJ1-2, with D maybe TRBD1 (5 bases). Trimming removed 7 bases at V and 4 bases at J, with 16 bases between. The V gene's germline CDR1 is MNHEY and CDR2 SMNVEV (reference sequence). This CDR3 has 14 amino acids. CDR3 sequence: CASKIGTGAYGYTF. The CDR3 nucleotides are TGTGCCAGCAAAATCGGTACAGGAGCCTATGGCTACACCTTC.

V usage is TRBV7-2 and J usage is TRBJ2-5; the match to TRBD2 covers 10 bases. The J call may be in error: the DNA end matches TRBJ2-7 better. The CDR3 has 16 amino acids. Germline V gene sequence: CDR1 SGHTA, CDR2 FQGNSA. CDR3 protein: CASSPPGASGRYEQYF. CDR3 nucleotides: TGTGCCAGCAGCCCCCCCGGAGCTAGCGGGAGATACGAGCAGTACTTC.

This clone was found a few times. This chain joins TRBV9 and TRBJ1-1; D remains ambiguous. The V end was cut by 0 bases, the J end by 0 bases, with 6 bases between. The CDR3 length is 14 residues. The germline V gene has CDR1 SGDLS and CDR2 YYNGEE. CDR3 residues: CASSVGGVNTEAFF. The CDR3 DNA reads TGTGCCAGCAGCGTAGGGGGAGTGAACACTGAAGCTTTCTTT.

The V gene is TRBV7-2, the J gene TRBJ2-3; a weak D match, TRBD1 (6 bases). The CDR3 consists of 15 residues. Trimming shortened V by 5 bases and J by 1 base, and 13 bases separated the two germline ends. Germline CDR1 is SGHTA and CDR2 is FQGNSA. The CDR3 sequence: CASSQLGARTDTQYF. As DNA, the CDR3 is TGTGCCAGCAGCCAGCTGGGGGCTCGCACAGATACGCAGTATTTT. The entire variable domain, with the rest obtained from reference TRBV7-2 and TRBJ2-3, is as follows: GAGVSQSPSNKVTEKGKDVELRCDPISGHTALYWYRQSLGQGLEFLIYFQGNSAPDKSGLPSDRFSAERTGGSVSTLTIQRTQQEDSAVYLCASSQLGARTDTQYFGPGTRLTVL.

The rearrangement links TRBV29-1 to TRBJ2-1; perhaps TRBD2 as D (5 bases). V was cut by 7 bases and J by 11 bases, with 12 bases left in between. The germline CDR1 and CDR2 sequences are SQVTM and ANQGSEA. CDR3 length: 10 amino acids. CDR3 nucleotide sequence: TGCAGCGCACGGGAAATCAAGCAGTTCTTC. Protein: CSAREIKQFF.

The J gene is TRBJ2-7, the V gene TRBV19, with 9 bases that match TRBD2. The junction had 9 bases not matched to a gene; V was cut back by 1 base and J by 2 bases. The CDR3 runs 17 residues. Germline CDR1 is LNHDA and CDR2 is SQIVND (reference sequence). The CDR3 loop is CASSIGPPAGGTYEQYF. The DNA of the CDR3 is TGTGCCAGTAGTATAGGGCCACCTGCGGGAGGGACCTACGAGCAGTACTTC.